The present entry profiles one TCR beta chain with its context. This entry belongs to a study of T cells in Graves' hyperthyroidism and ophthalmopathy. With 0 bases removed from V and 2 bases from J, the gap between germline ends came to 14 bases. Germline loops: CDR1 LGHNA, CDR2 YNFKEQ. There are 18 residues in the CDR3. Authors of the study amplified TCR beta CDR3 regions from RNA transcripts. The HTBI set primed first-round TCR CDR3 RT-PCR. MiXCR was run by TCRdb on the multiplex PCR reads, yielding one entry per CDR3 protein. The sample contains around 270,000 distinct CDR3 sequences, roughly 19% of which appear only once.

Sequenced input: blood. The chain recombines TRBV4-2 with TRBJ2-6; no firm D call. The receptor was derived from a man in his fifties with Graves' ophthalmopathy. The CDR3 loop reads CASSQDGRPRTGANVLTF. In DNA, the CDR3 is TGTGCCAGCAGCCAAGATGGCAGGCCCCGAACTGGGGCCAACGTCCTGACTTTC.